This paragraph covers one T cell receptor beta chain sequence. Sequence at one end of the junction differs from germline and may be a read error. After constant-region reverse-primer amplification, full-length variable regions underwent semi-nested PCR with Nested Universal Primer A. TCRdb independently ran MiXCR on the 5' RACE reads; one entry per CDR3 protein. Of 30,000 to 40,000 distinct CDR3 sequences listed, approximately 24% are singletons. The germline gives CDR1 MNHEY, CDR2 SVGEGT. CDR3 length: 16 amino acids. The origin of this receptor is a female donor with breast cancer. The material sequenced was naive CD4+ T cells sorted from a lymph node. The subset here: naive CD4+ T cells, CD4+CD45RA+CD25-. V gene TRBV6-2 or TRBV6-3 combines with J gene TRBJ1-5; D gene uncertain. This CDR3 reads CTSRGVTGQSNQPQHF. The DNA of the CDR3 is TGTACCAGCAGAGGAGTCACCGGCCAGAGCAATCAGCCCCAGCATTTT.